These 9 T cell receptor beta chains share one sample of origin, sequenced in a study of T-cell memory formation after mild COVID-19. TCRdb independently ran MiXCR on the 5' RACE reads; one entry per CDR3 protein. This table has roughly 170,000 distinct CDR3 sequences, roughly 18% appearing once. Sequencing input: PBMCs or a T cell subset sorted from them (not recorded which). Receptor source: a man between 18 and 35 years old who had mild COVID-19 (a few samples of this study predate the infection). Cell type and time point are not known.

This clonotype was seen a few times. The CDR3 DNA is TGTGCCAGCAGTTTACGGGGCTCGGGTACGCAGTATTTT. This gives the protein CASSLRGSGTQYF. The V call is TRBV12-3 or TRBV12-4, the J call TRBJ2-3, with D perhaps matching TRBD1 or TRBD2 (5 bases each). This CDR3 has 13 amino acids. Deletions cut 2 bases from V and 8 bases from J, with 11 bases between.

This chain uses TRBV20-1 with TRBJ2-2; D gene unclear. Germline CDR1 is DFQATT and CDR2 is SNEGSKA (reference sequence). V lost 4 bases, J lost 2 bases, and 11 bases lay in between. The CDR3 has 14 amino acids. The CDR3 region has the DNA TGCAGTGCTATGCAACTGTCTAACACCGGGGAGCTGTTTTTT. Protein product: CSAMQLSNTGELFF.

The CDR3 protein is CASSLEFADTQYF. DNA for the CDR3: TGCGCCAGCAGCTTGGAGTTCGCAGATACGCAGTATTTT. This chain uses TRBV5-1 with TRBJ2-3, with D hard to call. The CDR3 has 13 residues. Trimming cost V 0 bases and J 4 bases, with 6 bases left between them. Germline lookup yields CDR1 SGHRS and CDR2 YFSETQ.

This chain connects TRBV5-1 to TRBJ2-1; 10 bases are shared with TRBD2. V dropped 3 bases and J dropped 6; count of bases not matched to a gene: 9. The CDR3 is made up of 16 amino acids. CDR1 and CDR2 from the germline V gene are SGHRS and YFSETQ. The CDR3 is CASSSNSGGSGNEQFF. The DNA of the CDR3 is TGCGCCAGCAGCTCGAATAGCGGGGGGTCCGGCAATGAGCAGTTCTTC.

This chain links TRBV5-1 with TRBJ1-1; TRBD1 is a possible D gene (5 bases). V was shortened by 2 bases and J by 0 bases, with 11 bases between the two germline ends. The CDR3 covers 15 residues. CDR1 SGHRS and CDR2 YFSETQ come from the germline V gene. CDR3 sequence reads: CASSFRGDMNTEAFF. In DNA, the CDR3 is TGCGCCAGCAGCTTTAGGGGAGATATGAACACTGAAGCTTTCTTT.

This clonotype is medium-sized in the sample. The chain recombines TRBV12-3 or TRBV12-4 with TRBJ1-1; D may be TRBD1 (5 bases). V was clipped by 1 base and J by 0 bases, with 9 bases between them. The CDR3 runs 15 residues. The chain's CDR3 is CASSLDAGLNTEAFF. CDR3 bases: TGTGCCAGCAGTTTAGACGCGGGGCTGAACACTGAAGCTTTCTTT.

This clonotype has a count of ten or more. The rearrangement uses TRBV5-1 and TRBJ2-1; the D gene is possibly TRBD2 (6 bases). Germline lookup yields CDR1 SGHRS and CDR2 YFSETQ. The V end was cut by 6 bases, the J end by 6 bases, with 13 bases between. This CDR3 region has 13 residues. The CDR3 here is CASTILGGNEQFF. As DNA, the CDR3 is TGCGCCAGCACCATCCTCGGGGGCAATGAGCAGTTCTTC.

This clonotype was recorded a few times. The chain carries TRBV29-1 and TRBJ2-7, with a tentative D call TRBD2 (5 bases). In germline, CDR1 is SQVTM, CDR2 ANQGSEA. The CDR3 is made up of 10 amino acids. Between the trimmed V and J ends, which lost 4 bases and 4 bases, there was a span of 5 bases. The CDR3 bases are TGCAGCGTTGGGGAGTACGAGCAGTACTTC. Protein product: CSVGEYEQYF.

This CDR3 reads CASGAGGANTGELFF. The CDR3 DNA is TGTGCCAGCGGCGCAGGGGGCGCGAACACCGGGGAGCTGTTTTTT. The rearrangement joins TRBV7-3 to TRBJ2-2; TRBD1 agrees at 8 bases. Germline V CDR1 and CDR2: SGHTA, FQGTGA. The V and J ends lost 8 bases and 0 bases, in that order; junction bases with no gene match: 5. The CDR3 covers 15 residues.